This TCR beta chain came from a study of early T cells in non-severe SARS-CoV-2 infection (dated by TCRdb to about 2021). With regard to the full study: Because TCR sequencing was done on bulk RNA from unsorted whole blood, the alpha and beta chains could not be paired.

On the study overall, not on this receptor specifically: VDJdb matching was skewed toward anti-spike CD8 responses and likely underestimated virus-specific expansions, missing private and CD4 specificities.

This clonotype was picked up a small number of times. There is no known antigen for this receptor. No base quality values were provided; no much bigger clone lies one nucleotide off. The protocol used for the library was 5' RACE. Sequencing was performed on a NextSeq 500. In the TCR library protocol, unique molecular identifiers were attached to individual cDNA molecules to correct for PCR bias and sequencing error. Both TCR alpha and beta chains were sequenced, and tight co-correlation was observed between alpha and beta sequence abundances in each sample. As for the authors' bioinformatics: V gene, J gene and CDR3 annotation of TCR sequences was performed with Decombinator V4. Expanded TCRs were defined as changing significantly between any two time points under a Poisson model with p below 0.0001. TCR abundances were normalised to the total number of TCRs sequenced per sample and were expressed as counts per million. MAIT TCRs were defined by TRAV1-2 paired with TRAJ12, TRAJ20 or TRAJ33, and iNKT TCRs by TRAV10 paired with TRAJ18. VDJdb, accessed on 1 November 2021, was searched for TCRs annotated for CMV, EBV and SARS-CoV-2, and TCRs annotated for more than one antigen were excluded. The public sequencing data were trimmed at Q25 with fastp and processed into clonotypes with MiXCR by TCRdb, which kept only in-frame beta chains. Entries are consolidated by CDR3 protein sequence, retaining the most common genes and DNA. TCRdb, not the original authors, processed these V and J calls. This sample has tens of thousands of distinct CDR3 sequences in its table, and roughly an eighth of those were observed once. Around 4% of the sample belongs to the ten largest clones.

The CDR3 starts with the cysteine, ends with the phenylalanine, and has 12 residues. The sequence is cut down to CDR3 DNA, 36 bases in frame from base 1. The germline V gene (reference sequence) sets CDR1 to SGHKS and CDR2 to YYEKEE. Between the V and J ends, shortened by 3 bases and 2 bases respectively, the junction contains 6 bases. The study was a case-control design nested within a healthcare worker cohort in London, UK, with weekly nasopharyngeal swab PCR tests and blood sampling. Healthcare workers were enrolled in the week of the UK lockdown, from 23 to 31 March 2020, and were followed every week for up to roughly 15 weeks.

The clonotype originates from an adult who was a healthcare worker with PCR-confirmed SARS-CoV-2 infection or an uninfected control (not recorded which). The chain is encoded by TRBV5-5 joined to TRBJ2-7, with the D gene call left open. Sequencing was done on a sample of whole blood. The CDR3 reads CASSSEAYEQYF. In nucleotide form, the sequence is TGTGCCAGCAGCTCTGAGGCCTACGAGCAGTACTTC.